The 4 T cell receptor beta chains below come from one sample, sequenced in a study of CD8+ T cells in alopecia areata (dated by TCRdb to between 2017 and 2018). Libraries were prepared through the immunoSEQ multiplex PCR assay. RNA was extracted from all samples and reverse transcribed into cDNA, which served as template for TCR sequencing. Entries here come from immuneACCESS through TCRdb and include only in-frame sequences with V and J called. Some clones fail to appear in such tables; in the studies checked, an unresolved V gene covers under half of the shortfall, and the cause of the remainder is unknown. Counted in this sample were 150,000 or so clones; around 87% of them appeared once. The ten top clones hold less than 15% of the sample. The time point label here, explained by the study, means: four to five weeks on oral tofacitinib. The sample's treatment or condition, from its label and the paper: oral pan-JAK inhibitor, 5-10 mg twice daily.

The sequenced sample was CD8+ T cells sorted from blood, obtained at week 4, from a patient treated with tofacitinib. These receptor sequences come from a human donor with alopecia areata.

V gene TRBV7-9 combines with J gene TRBJ2-7; maybe TRBD1 (6 bases). CDR3 size: 12 residues. Germline V gene sequence: CDR1 SEHNR, CDR2 FQNEAQ (reference sequence). Trimming pared 5 bases from V and 5 bases from J, leaving 10 bases between. The CDR3 DNA reads TGTGCCAGCAGCACCCACAGGGACGAGCAGTACTTC. Encoded protein: CASSTHRDEQYF.

The rearrangement joins TRBV2 to TRBJ2-5; TRBD1 matches at 8 bases. The CDR3 is made up of 13 amino acids. Germline values: CDR1 SNHLY, CDR2 FYNNEI. V lost 11 bases, J lost 0 bases, and 5 bases stayed unmatched. As DNA, the CDR3 is TGTGCCGATCGGGACAGGTACCAAGAGACCCAGTACTTC. Translating it yields CADRDRYQETQYF.

The chain combines TRBV6-5 with TRBJ1-1; no clear D. In germline, CDR1 is MNHEY, CDR2 SVGAGI. The V and J ends lost 0 bases and 3 bases respectively, with 8 bases between them. The CDR3 runs to 14 residues. CDR3 DNA sequence: TGTGCCAGCAGTTACTCAAAAAGATACACTGAAGCTTTCTTT. Amino acid sequence: CASSYSKRYTEAFF.

The chain recombines TRBV7-9 with TRBJ2-5; 7 bases fit TRBD1. The germline V gene has CDR1 SEHNR and CDR2 FQNEAQ (reference sequence). This CDR3 comprises 14 residues. V lost 3 bases to trimming and J lost 9 bases; unmatched junction nucleotides: 10. CDR3 nucleotides: TGTGCCAGCAGCTTCCGGGACAGCTGGGCAGCCCAGTACTTC. It translates to CASSFRDSWAAQYF.